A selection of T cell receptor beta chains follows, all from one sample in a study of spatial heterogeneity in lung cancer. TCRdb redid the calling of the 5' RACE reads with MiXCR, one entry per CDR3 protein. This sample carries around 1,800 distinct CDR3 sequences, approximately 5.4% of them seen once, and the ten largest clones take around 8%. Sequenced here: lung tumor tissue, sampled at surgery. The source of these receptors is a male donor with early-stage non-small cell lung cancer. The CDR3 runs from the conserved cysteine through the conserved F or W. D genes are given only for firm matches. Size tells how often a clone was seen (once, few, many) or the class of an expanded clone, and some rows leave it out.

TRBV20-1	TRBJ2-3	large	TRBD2	TGCAGTGCCGGTGGAGCGGGAGGGATGGATACGCAGTATTTT	CSAGGAGGMDTQYF
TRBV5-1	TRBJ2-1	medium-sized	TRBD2	TGCGCCAGCAGCCCCGGGACTAGCGACAACAATGAGCAGTTCTTC	CASSPGTSDNNEQFF
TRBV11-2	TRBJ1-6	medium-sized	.	TGTGCCAGCAGCTTAGTCACCGGCAGACCCCTCCACTTT	CASSLVTGRPLHF
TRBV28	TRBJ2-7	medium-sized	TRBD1	TGTGCCAGCTTTGGGACAGAGACCTACGAGCAGTACTTC	CASFGTETYEQYF
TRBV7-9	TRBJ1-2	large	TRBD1	TGTGCCAGCAGCTTAGTAGGGACAGGGACGAACTATGGCTACACCTTC	CASSLVGTGTNYGYTF
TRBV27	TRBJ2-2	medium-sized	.	TGTGCCAGCAGTTTTGGCTTTCCTAGGGAGGAGCTGTTTTTT	CASSFGFPREELFF
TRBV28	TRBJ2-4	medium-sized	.	TGTGCCAGCAGCCGCGGGCCGCTAAACATTCAGTACTTC	CASSRGPLNIQYF
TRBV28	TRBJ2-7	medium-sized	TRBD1	TGTGCCAGCAAGAAGTCCGGGACAGGGGGCTCCGAGCAGTACTTC	CASKKSGTGGSEQYF
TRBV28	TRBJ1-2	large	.	TGTGCCAGCAGCCGTACAGATACCTACTATGGCTACACCTTC	CASSRTDTYYGYTF
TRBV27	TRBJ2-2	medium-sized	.	TGTGCCAGCAGTTTACTAGCAAAGGCCGGGGAGCTGTTTTTT	CASSLLAKAGELFF
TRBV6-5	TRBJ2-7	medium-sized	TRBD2	TGTGCCAGCAGCAAGTTCGGGACTAGCGGGAGTAACTACGAGCAGTACTTC	CASSKFGTSGSNYEQYF
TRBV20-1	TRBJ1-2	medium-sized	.	TGCAGTGCTAGATCCCCCGATGCTAACTATGGCTACACCTTC	CSARSPDANYGYTF
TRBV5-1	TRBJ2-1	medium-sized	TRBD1	TGCGCCAGCAGCTTAACAGGGGTCAGATCCTACAATGAGCAGTTCTTC	CASSLTGVRSYNEQFF
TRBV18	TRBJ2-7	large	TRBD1	TGTGCCAGCTCACCGGCTCAGGGGGAGACCTACGAGCAGTACTTC	CASSPAQGETYEQYF
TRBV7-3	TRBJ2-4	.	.	TGTGCCAGCAGCTTCGGTGGCAAAAACATTCAGTACTTC	CASSFGGKNIQYF
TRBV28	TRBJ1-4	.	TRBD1	TGTGCCAGCAGCCAAGACAGGGGGGCTAATGAAAAACTGTTTTTT	CASSQDRGANEKLFF
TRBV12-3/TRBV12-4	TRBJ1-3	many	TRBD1	TGTGCCAGCAAACTTGGGGTCGGACAGGGGGCCTCCGGAAACACCATATATTTT	CASKLGVGQGASGNTIYF
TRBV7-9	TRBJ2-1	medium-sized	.	TGTGCCAGCAGCTTAGCGGGTTGGGACAATGAGCAGTTCTTC	CASSLAGWDNEQFF
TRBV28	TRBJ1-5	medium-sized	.	TGTGCCAGCACTTCCGGGGACGCGGAGAATCAGCCCCAGCATTTT	CASTSGDAENQPQHF
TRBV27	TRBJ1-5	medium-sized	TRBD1	TGTGCCAGCAGAGCCACAGGGGGAAGGGGCCATCAGCCCCAGCATTTT	CASRATGGRGHQPQHF
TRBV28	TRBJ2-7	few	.	TGTGCCAGCAGCCCATTCGAGGGGAATCCGATGGCCTACGAGCAGTACTTC	CASSPFEGNPMAYEQYF
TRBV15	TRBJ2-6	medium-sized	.	TGTGCCACCAGCAGACAGTCTGGGGCCAACGTCCTGACTTTC	CATSRQSGANVLTF
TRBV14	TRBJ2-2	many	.	TGTGCCAGCAGCCAACGCACCTACACCGGGGAGCTGTTTTTT	CASSQRTYTGELFF
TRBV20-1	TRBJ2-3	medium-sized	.	TGCAGTGCTGACTCAGGGGGGGATACGCAGTATTTT	CSADSGGDTQYF
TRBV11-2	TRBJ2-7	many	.	TGTGCCAGCAGCTTAGATCGGGGCGACGAGCAGTACTTC	CASSLDRGDEQYF
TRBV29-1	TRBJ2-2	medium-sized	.	TGCAGCGTTCCAAGGTGGGAGAGCACCGGGGAGCTGTTTTTT	CSVPRWESTGELFF
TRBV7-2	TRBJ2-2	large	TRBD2	TGTGCCAGCAGCAAAGGACTAGCGCAGAACACCGGGGAGCTGTTTTTT	CASSKGLAQNTGELFF
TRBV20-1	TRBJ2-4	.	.	TGCAGTGCTAGAGATTCGGCTAGTGTGGCCAAAAACATTCAGTACTTC	CSARDSASVAKNIQYF
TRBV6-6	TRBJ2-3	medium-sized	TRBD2	TGTGCCAGCAGTTACGGGCGGGGGGATACGCAGTATTTT	CASSYGRGDTQYF
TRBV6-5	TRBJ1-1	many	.	TGTGCCAGCAGTGACAAGACCGGGGCTTTCTTT	CASSDKTGAFF
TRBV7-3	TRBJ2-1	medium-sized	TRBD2	TGTGCCAGCAGCCGAAGCGCCGGGACTAGCGGGAGGAATGAGCAGTTCTTC	CASSRSAGTSGRNEQFF
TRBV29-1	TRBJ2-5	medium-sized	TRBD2	TGCAGCGTTAACCGGGGAGGGAGGGAGACCCAGTACTTC	CSVNRGGRETQYF
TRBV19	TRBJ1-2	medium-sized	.	TGTGCCAGTAGTATAGTTCCGACGGACTATGGCTACACCTTC	CASSIVPTDYGYTF
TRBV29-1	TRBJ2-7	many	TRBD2	TGCAGCGTTGGAGCGGGATTTAACGAGCAGTACTTC	CSVGAGFNEQYF
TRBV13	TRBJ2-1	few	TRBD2	TGTGCCAGCAGACCGGGACTAGCGGCCAACAATGAGCAGTTCTTC	CASRPGLAANNEQFF
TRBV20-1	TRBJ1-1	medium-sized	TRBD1	TGCAGTGCTAGAGCAACTTTTCAGGGGGCGAACACTGAAGCTTTCTTT	CSARATFQGANTEAFF
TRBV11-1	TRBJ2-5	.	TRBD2	TGTGCCAGCAGCATCGGGACTAGCGGGAGGGTTCAAGAGACCCAGTACTTC	CASSIGTSGRVQETQYF
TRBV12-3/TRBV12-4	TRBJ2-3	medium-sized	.	TGTGCCAGCAGTGGGACTTCCACAGATACGCAGTATTTT	CASSGTSTDTQYF
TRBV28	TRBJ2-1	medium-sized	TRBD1	TGTGCCAGCAGCCCAGGGGGCGGGAATGAGCAGTTCTTC	CASSPGGGNEQFF
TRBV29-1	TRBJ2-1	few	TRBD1	TGCAGCGTATGGACAGGGAGTAATGAGCAGTTCTTC	CSVWTGSNEQFF
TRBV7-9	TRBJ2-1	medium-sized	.	TGTGCCAGCTCAGGCGGGACAGCCATATACAATGAGCAGTTCTTC	CASSGGTAIYNEQFF
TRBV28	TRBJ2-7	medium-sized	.	TGTGCCAGCAGTTTTTCAGGAGCCACCTACGAGCAGTACTTC	CASSFSGATYEQYF